The 23 T cell receptor beta chains below all came from one sample that was sequenced in a study of T-cell memory formation after mild COVID-19 (dated by TCRdb to about 2021). The library was prepared using 5' RACE. The sequencing machine was an Illumina NovaSeq 6000. TCRdb reanalyzed the raw reads on its own, using fastp at Q25 for trimming and MiXCR for clone calling, and kept in-frame beta chains. Records with the same CDR3 protein are collapsed into one entry carrying the most frequent genes and DNA. The sample includes about 130,000 distinct CDR3 sequences, with around 15% observed a single time. Of the sample, roughly 5.2% is held by the ten largest clones. Sequences were obtained from PBMCs or a T cell subset sorted from them (not recorded which). The receptors shown here come from a man aged 18 to 29 who had mild COVID-19 (a few samples of this study predate the infection). The sample titles of this study are shuffled in the database, so cell type and time point are left out; the donor was told from shared clones.

This clonotype was recorded a few times. The V gene is TRBV7-9, the J gene TRBJ2-7; 9 bases align to TRBD1. Looked up from germline, CDR1 is SEHNR and CDR2 is FQNEAQ (reference sequence). This CDR3 is built from 17 residues. V lost 1 base, J lost 4 bases, and 11 bases stayed unmatched. CDR3 residues: CASSLVAWGQGKYEQYF. The DNA of the CDR3 is TGTGCCAGCAGCTTAGTCGCTTGGGGACAGGGAAAGTACGAGCAGTACTTC.

The V and J genes are TRBV29-1 and TRBJ2-1; TRBD2 matches 10 bases. The CDR3 spans 13 residues. The V gene's germline CDR1 is SQVTM and CDR2 ANQGSEA. Trimming removed 5 bases from V and 8 bases from J; junction bases left unmatched: 6. The chain's CDR3 is CSVTSGAAYEQFF. The CDR3 DNA is TGCAGCGTTACTAGCGGGGCCGCCTATGAGCAGTTCTTC.

This clonotype turned up a few times. The rearrangement uses TRBV20-1 and TRBJ1-1; D is undetermined. The V and J ends lost 3 bases and 1 base respectively, with 9 bases between them. From germline, CDR1 is DFQATT and CDR2 SNEGSKA (reference sequence). This CDR3 spans 13 amino acids. The DNA of the CDR3 is TGCAGTGCTAGGAGAGGTGGGAACACTGAAGCTTTCTTT. This codes for CSARRGGNTEAFF.

This clonotype was observed a few times. The chain has TRBV3-1 and TRBJ2-1, with 12 nucleotides matching TRBD2. There are 13 residues in the CDR3. Germline CDR1 LGHDT, CDR2 YNNKEL (reference sequence). J was trimmed by 9 bases and V by 6 bases; bases with no gene match: 3. The CDR3 nucleotides are TGTGCCAGCAGGAGACTAGCGGGGGTTGAGCAGTTCTTC. Translating gives CASRRLAGVEQFF.

This clonotype was counted between two and nine times. The chain uses TRBV6-2 or TRBV6-3 and TRBJ2-7, with 7 nucleotides matching TRBD2. Unmatched junction bases numbered 7, after V lost 2 bases and J lost 3 bases. CDR1 and CDR2 from the germline V gene are MNHEY and SVGEGT. This CDR3 is 15 amino acids long. The CDR3 nucleotides read TGTGCCAGCAGTTACCCGGCAGCGGGGAACTACGAGCAGTACGTC. It codes for CASSYPAAGNYEQYV.

The chain recombines TRBV29-1 with TRBJ1-1; D ambiguous. The CDR3 is 14 residues long. V was trimmed by 7 bases and J by 0 bases, leaving 15 bases between them. Germline V gene data show CDR1 as SQVTM and CDR2 as ANQGSEA. The CDR3 sequence: CSAISHGVNTEAFF. DNA for the CDR3: TGCAGCGCTATTTCCCACGGGGTGAACACTGAAGCTTTCTTT.

This clonotype was seen only a few times. The gene calls are TRBV5-8 and TRBJ2-3; D possibly corresponds to TRBD2 (5 bases). The ends were cut back, 1 base at V and 0 bases at J, with 15 bases in the middle. This CDR3 is 17 amino acids long. The germline CDR1 and CDR2 sequences are SGHTS and YDEGEE. DNA for the CDR3: TGTGCCAGCAGCTTGAAGTTAGCTAGCTCTAGCACAGATACGCAGTATTTT. This sequence encodes CASSLKLASSSTDTQYF.

This rearrangement joins TRBV18 to TRBJ1-2; the D is unclear. The V gene lost 6 bases and the J gene lost 2 bases, with 10 bases spanning the gap. Germline values: CDR1 KGHSH, CDR2 LQKENI. The CDR3 has 13 residues. In nucleotides, the CDR3 is TGTGCCAGCTCCCCATCGGGGAACTATGGCTACACCTTC. This gives the protein CASSPSGNYGYTF.

This chain connects TRBV3-1 to TRBJ2-3; D not resolved. The V gene's germline CDR1 is LGHDT and CDR2 YNNKEL (reference sequence). The length of the CDR3 is 13 residues. The V and J ends lost 2 bases and 5 bases respectively, with 8 bases between them. As DNA, the CDR3 is TGTGCCAGCAGCCAACGAGGTGGAGATACGCAGTATTTT. This translates into CASSQRGGDTQYF.

This clonotype has at least ten counts. This rearrangement joins TRBV12-3 or TRBV12-4 to TRBJ1-2; unclear D gene. With 3 bases removed from V and 12 bases from J, the gap between germline ends came to 17 bases. This CDR3 has 13 amino acids. The CDR3 protein is CASSLGSDQIHTF. CDR3 nucleotide sequence: TGTGCCAGCAGTTTGGGATCAGACCAGATCCACACCTTC.

This clonotype was counted only a few times. The rearrangement uses TRBV24-1 and TRBJ1-1, with a tentative D call TRBD1 (5 bases). Germline V gives CDR1 KGHDR, CDR2 SFDVKD. V lost 4 bases and J lost 3, with 5 bases in between. The CDR3 runs to 12 residues. CDR3 amino acids: CATSDRDTEAFF. CDR3 bases: TGTGCCACCAGTGACAGGGACACTGAAGCTTTCTTT.

This sequence joins TRBV12-5 and TRBJ2-7; D may match TRBD1 or TRBD2 (7 bases each). V lost 9 bases and J 2 bases, leaving 26 bases between the germline ends. This CDR3 region has 17 residues. Germline CDR1 reads LGHNT; CDR2 reads FRNRAP. The CDR3 coding sequence is TGTGCTAGCTCTCCTGGTGGGGGGGAGACAGGGACCTACGAGCAGTACTTC. This translates into CASSPGGGETGTYEQYF.

The chain couples TRBV7-2 to TRBJ1-5, with a weak D call TRBD1 (6 bases). V was pared by 5 bases and J by 6 bases, with 17 bases between. Per the germline V gene, CDR1 is SGHTA and CDR2 is FQGNSA. The CDR3 loop spans 15 amino acids. The CDR3 here is CASSPRQVRGQPQHF. The CDR3 DNA follows: TGTGCCAGCAGCCCACGACAGGTTAGGGGTCAGCCCCAGCATTTT.

The V and J genes are TRBV14 and TRBJ1-4, with D possibly TRBD1 on 6 matching bases. V was pared by 6 bases and J by 8 bases, with 13 bases between. From germline, CDR1 is SGHDN and CDR2 FVKESK. This CDR3 is 13 amino acids long. CDR3 amino acids: CASRTTGREKLFF. The CDR3 DNA follows: TGTGCCAGCAGGACGACAGGACGGGAAAAACTGTTTTTT.

The rearrangement links TRBV2 to TRBJ1-5; D is possibly TRBD1 (6 bases). This CDR3 spans 15 amino acids. The germline V gene has CDR1 SNHLY and CDR2 FYNNEI. With 0 bases removed from V and 5 bases from J, the gap between germline ends came to 11 bases. Here the CDR3 reads CASSEALAGDQPQHF. The DNA for the CDR3 is TGTGCCAGCAGTGAAGCGCTGGCAGGGGATCAGCCCCAGCATTTT.

This rearrangement joins TRBV7-2 to TRBJ2-5; 9 nucleotides match TRBD1. The V gene end was trimmed by 0 bases and the J gene end by 5 bases; junction bases not matched to a gene: 4. Germline CDR1 is SGHTA and CDR2 is FQGNSA. The CDR3 loop spans 15 amino acids. The CDR3 nucleotides are TGTGCCAGCAGCTTAGCGCTGGGGACAGGGGAGACCCAGTACTTC. Translating gives CASSLALGTGETQYF.

The chain recombines TRBV18 with TRBJ1-1; D uncertain. The V end lost 5 bases, the J end lost 4 bases, and 8 bases lay between the germline ends. The germline gives CDR1 KGHSH, CDR2 LQKENI. CDR3 length equals 12 residues. This CDR3 is CASSRAFTEAFF. The CDR3 DNA sequence: TGTGCCAGCTCAAGGGCCTTCACTGAAGCTTTCTTT.

The chain links TRBV7-9 to TRBJ2-7; 7 nucleotides agree with TRBD1. CDR1 and CDR2 (germline): SEHNR, FQNEAQ (reference sequence). CDR3 size: 14 residues. V gave up 5 bases and J gave up 2 bases; unmatched junction bases: 6. The CDR3 nucleotides are TGTGCCAGCAGCCCCCAGACAGGGACCTACGAGCAGTACGTC. It specifies CASSPQTGTYEQYV.

This clonotype was seen more than once but under ten times. This chain connects TRBV7-9 to TRBJ1-3; D ambiguous. V was shortened by 2 bases and J by 4 bases, with 3 bases between the two germline ends. CDR3 length: 12 amino acids. Looked up from germline, CDR1 is SEHNR and CDR2 is FQNEAQ (reference sequence). The CDR3 nucleotides read TGTGCCAGCAGCTTACACGGAAACACCATATATTTT. Translating gives CASSLHGNTIYF.

This clonotype was detected only a few times. The V call is TRBV18, the J call TRBJ2-7; 7 bases line up with TRBD1. The CDR3 is 14 residues long. Germline values: CDR1 KGHSH, CDR2 LQKENI. V lost 4 bases, J lost 5 bases, and 8 bases stayed unmatched. DNA of the CDR3: TGTGCCAGCTCACTCAGACAGGGTACGAACGAGCAGTACGTC. It specifies CASSLRQGTNEQYV.

The chain has TRBV20-1 and TRBJ2-3, with D maybe TRBD1 (5 bases). V dropped 2 bases and J dropped 6 bases, with 18 bases sitting between them. Germline-derived CDR1 and CDR2 are DFQATT and SNEGSKA (reference sequence). This CDR3 region has 15 residues. Here the CDR3 reads CSARITGHVSDTQYF. Here the CDR3 DNA reads TGCAGTGCTAGAATAACCGGACACGTAAGCGATACGCAGTATTTT.

This clonotype came up a few times. The J gene is TRBJ2-7, the V gene TRBV6-2 or TRBV6-3; TRBD1 matches 11 bases. The CDR3 runs to 15 residues. V gave up 2 bases and J gave up 4 bases; unmatched junction bases: 4. Per the germline V gene, CDR1 is MNHEY and CDR2 is SVGEGT. CDR3 sequence (DNA): TGTGCCAGCAGTTACGGAAGGGACAGGGGGTACGAGCAGTACGTC. Protein sequence: CASSYGRDRGYEQYV.

The sample holds a few counts of this clonotype. The chain recombines TRBV5-4 with TRBJ1-1, with a tentative D call TRBD1 (6 bases). CDR1 SGHNT and CDR2 YYREEE come from the germline V gene (reference sequence). This CDR3 has 14 amino acids. V dropped 0 bases and J dropped 5 bases, with 11 bases sitting between them. The CDR3 DNA sequence: TGTGCCAGCAGCTTGGAGACAGGCCGAACTGAAGCTTTCTTT. This gives the protein CASSLETGRTEAFF.